This TCR beta chain was identified in a study of blood T cell repertoires in COVID-19. About the research overall: Spain, Italy and the United States supplied samples that represented acute and convalescent COVID-19. The cDNA or gDNA used as material had been derived from T cells, B-cell-depleted T cells, or PBMCs.

TCRdb's copy holds only in-frame clones and misses some; the assay was immunoSEQ multiplex PCR. The table shows under 250,000 clones, with around 84% occurring only once. Losses at the gene ends were 4 bases for V and 0 bases for J; bases not matched to a gene: 16. Germline V lookup: CDR1 KGHDR, CDR2 SFDVKD. The CDR3 sequence is 21 residues long. The chain combines TRBV24-1 with TRBJ2-3; TRBD2 agrees at 12 bases. The sequence derives from a woman between 18 and 29 years old with acute or convalescent COVID-19. The sequenced sample was peripheral blood. The CDR3: CATSDWTSGKYPQPSTDTQYF. DNA for the CDR3: TGTGCCACCAGTGACTGGACTAGCGGGAAATATCCCCAGCCTAGCACAGATACGCAGTATTTT.